This T cell receptor (beta chain) is drawn from a study of human T cells and chemical hapten exposure. Study background: Once 0.01% DPC had been applied to the upper back by patch test, readings were taken at 6 days. Per-sample TCR yield variation was attributed mainly to small pooled library volume differences. Study-wide results and limits: Those TCRs sitting above 1 in 1000 frequency stayed the same with DPC sensitization.

The CDR3 totals 13 residues. Per germline, CDR1 DFQATT and CDR2 SNEGSKA (reference sequence). Time point noted: patch test 2, 6 weeks after DPC sensitization. As to treatment: therapeutic diphenylcyclopropenone sensitization with weekly scalp DPC. Every patch test was put on after a blood sample was taken. This clonotype appeared many times. Its antigen remains unknown. At one of its ends the junction is not consistent with the germline gene, which may arise from a read error. Via MiXCR, TCRdb re-called the RACE reads, giving one row per CDR3 protein. The data show 350,000 to 400,000 distinct CDR3 sequences, with nearly 6.5% seen just once and about 5.4% held by the top ten.

The source is a woman aged 18 to 35 with alopecia areata. Some clones in this sample may be carry-over from other donors' samples. The rearrangement joins TRBV20-1 to TRBJ1-4; D is undetermined. The starting material was whole blood, obtained in connection with sensitization to the hapten diphenylcyclopropenone (DPC). The CDR3 spells CSAREIRDEKLFF. The CDR3 bases are TGCAGTGCCAGAGAGATTAGGGATGAAAAACTGTTTTTT.